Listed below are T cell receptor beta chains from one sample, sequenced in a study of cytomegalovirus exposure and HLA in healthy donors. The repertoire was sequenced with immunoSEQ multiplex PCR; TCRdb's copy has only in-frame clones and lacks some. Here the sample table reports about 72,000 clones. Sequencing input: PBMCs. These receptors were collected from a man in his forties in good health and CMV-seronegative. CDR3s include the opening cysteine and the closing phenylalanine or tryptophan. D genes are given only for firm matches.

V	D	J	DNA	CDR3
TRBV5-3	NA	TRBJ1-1	TGTGCCAGAAGCTACAAGATCCCAGGGGAGAACACTGAAGCTTTCTTT	CARSYKIPGENTEAFF
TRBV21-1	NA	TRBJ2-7	TGTGCCAGCAGCAAAGTTATGTACAAAACCTACGAGCAGTACTTC	CASSKVMYKTYEQYF
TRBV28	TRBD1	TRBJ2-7	TGTGCCAGCAGTTTAGGCCTCCGGACAGGGTTTTCGTCCTACGAGCAGTACTTC	CASSLGLRTGFSSYEQYF
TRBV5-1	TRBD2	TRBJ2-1	TGCGCCAGCAGCGATCGGACTAGCGGGGTGGTTGAGCAGTTCTTC	CASSDRTSGVVEQFF
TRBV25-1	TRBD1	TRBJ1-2	TGTGCCAGCGCCCCAGGGGGGATCTTCTATGGCTACACCTTC	CASAPGGIFYGYTF
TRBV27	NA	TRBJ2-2	TGTGCCAGCAGTTTCGCGGATTACACCGGGGAGCTGTTTTTT	CASSFADYTGELFF
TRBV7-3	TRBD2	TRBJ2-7	TGTGCCAGCAGCTTAACGACTAGCGTGGTGGGGCAGTACTTC	CASSLTTSVVGQYF
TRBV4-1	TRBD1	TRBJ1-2	TGCGCCAGCAGCCAAGAGTCCGGGACAGGGTATGGTGGCTACACCTTC	CASSQESGTGYGGYTF
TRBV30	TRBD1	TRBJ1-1	TGTGCCTGGAGTACCCTGACAGGGCCGAACACTGAAGCTTTCTTT	CAWSTLTGPNTEAFF
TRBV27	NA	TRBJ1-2	TGTGCCAGCAGTTTACTGGGCAGGGATGGCTATGGCTACACCTTC	CASSLLGRDGYGYTF
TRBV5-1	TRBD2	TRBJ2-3	TGCGCCAGCAGCTTGGTACTAGCGGGGGGGGGCGCAGATACGCAGTATTTT	CASSLVLAGGGADTQYF
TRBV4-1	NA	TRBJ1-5	TGCGCCAGCAGCCAAGATTTTTCGGTTAGCAATCAGCCCCAGCATTTT	CASSQDFSVSNQPQHF
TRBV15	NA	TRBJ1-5	TGTGCCACCAGCAGAGTGGCAGGCTTGAGTGATCAGCCCCAGCATTTT	CATSRVAGLSDQPQHF
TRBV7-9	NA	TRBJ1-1	TGTGCCAGCAGCTTAGGAACAGCGAACACTGAAGCTTTCTTT	CASSLGTANTEAFF
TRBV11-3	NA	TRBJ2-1	TGTGCCGGCTCGGCGGGCTACAATGAGCAGTTCTTC	CAGSAGYNEQFF
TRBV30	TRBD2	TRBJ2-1	TGTGCCTGGAGTGTTCCTAGCGGGGGTAATGAGCAGTTCTTC	CAWSVPSGGNEQFF
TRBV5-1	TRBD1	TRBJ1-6	TGCGCCAGCAGCTTGGGAGACAGGGGAGGGGGATCACCCCTCCACTTT	CASSLGDRGGGSPLHF
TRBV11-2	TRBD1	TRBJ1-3	TGTGCCAGCAGCTTACTGGACAGGGGGGACACCATATATTTT	CASSLLDRGDTIYF
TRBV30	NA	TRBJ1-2	TGTGCCTGGAGGCGTCCTCTTTATGGCTACACCTTC	CAWRRPLYGYTF
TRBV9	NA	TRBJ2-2	TGTGCCAGCAGCGTCGGGGTGACTCCGAGCGGGGAGCTGTTTTTT	CASSVGVTPSGELFF
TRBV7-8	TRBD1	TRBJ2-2	TGTGCCAGCAGCCCTCAGGGGGCCTACACCGGGGAGCTGTTTTTT	CASSPQGAYTGELFF
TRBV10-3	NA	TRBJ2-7	TGTGCCATCAGTGAGAACAGGGAGCAGTACTTC	CAISENREQYF
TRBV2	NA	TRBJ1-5	TGTGCCAGCAGTGGGCAGGGCCCTAATCAGCCCCAGCATTTT	CASSGQGPNQPQHF
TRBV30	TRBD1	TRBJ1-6	TGTGCCGCACAGGGGGCTGGATATAATTCACCCCTCCACTTT	CAAQGAGYNSPLHF
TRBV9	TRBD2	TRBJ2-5	TGTGCCAGCAGCGTAGGGACTAGCGGGGACAAAGAGACCCAGTACTTC	CASSVGTSGDKETQYF
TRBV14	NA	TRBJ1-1	TGTGCCAGCAGCCAAGATTTCGGGTGGACTGAAGCTTTCTTT	CASSQDFGWTEAFF
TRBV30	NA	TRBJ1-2	TGTGCCTGGAGTCGGGACTATGGCTACACCTTC	CAWSRDYGYTF
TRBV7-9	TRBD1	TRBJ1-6	TGTGCCAGCAGCATAGGGGGACAGAGATGGGTTTCACCCCTCCACTTT	CASSIGGQRWVSPLHF
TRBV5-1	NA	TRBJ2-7	TGCGCCAGCAGCTTGGACCAGGGGAGCACCTACGAGCAGTACTTC	CASSLDQGSTYEQYF
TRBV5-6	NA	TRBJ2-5	TGTGCCAGCAGCCCACGGGCGCGGGGGCTACAAGAGACCCAGTACTTC	CASSPRARGLQETQYF
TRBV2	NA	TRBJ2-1	TGTGCCAGCAGTGAAGGGAGATCTAGCGAGCAGTTCTTC	CASSEGRSSEQFF
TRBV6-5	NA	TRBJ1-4	TGTGCCAGCAGTTACGGCTCCCTTAAGGAAAAACTGTTTTTT	CASSYGSLKEKLFF
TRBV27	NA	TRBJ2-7	TGTGCCAGTACGGACTTAGGGGGCGAGCAGTACTTC	CASTDLGGEQYF
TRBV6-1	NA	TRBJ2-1	TGTGCCAGCAGTGAAGCGACTGACAGAACAAAGCAGTTCTTC	CASSEATDRTKQFF
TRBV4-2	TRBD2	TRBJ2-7	TGTGCCAGCAGCCAAGATCCCCGACTAGCGGGGGGATCCTACGAGCAGTACTTC	CASSQDPRLAGGSYEQYF
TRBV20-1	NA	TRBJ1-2	TGCAGTGCGCCCACAGTATATGGCTACACCTTC	CSAPTVYGYTF
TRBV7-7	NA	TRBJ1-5	TGTGCTAGCAGCTTAGAGGCAGGCGCGCCCCAGCATTTT	CASSLEAGAPQHF
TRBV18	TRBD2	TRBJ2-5	TGTGCCAGCTCACCACCGGCAGCGGGGGGATCAGAGACCCAGTACTTC	CASSPPAAGGSETQYF
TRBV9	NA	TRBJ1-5	TGTGCCAGCAGCGTAGTGGAGGGGCCCAATCAGCCCCAGCATTTT	CASSVVEGPNQPQHF
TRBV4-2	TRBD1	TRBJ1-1	TGTGCCAGCAGCCCCCTAGCAGGGGGCACTGAAGCTTTCTTT	CASSPLAGGTEAFF
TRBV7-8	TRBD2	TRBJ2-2	TGTGCCAGCAGCTTAATTAGCGGGGGGCCCGGGGAGCTGTTTTTT	CASSLISGGPGELFF
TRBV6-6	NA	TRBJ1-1	TGTGCCAGCAGGATTCAGGGTGAAGCTTTCTTT	CASRIQGEAFF
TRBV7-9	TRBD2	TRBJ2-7	TGTGCCAGCAGCTATGATCGCGGGGGTGAGCAGTACTTC	CASSYDRGGEQYF
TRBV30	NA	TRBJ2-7	TGTGCCTGGAGTTCTTTGTCTACCCAGGGAATCGGAGGGAAGCAGTACTTC	CAWSSLSTQGIGGKQYF